Shown below are 27 T cell receptor beta chains from a single sample sequenced in a study of cytomegalovirus exposure and HLA in healthy donors. PCR involved 60 Vbeta and 13 Jbeta primers. The method was immunoSEQ multiplex PCR; TCRdb's version includes in-frame clones alone and lacks a portion of them. The sample yields about 98,000 clones, under 70% seen once. Sequences were obtained from PBMCs. All receptors derive from a man in his forties or fifties in good health and CMV-seronegative.

A few counts support this clone. This chain links TRBV7-9 with TRBJ1-4, with 11 bases fitting TRBD1. Losses at the gene ends were 3 bases for V and 7 bases for J; bases not matched to a gene: 1. Germline V CDR1 and CDR2: SEHNR, FQNEAQ (reference sequence). The CDR3 contains 14 residues. The CDR3 nucleotides are TGTGCCAGCAGCTTTGGGACAGGGGGTGAAAAACTGTTTTTT. Translated: CASSFGTGGEKLFF.

The chain employs TRBV30 and TRBJ2-7; 10 positions agree with TRBD1. Germline assignment: CDR1 GTSNPN and CDR2 SVGIG (reference sequence). Trimming cost V 1 base and J 5 bases; bases outside gene matches: 5. The CDR3 has 14 amino acids. The CDR3 reads CAWSGDRGVHEQYF. CDR3 in DNA: TGTGCCTGGAGTGGGGACAGGGGAGTCCACGAGCAGTACTTC.

This chain joins TRBV2 and TRBJ2-5; TRBD1 matches 8 bases. In germline, CDR1 is SNHLY, CDR2 FYNNEI. The CDR3 has 14 residues. V lost 4 bases, J lost 4 bases, and 5 bases stayed unmatched. CDR3 protein: CASSGQGTRETQYF. Written as DNA, the CDR3 is TGTGCCAGCAGTGGACAGGGGACAAGAGAGACCCAGTACTTC.

The chain joins TRBV9 to TRBJ1-4, with unresolved D. This CDR3 spans 14 amino acids. V lost 3 bases and J 6 bases, leaving 12 bases between the germline ends. Germline-derived CDR1 and CDR2 are SGDLS and YYNGEE. The CDR3 DNA sequence: TGTGCCAGCAGCGGAAAAGACAAGTATGAAAAACTGTTTTTT. It is translated as CASSGKDKYEKLFF. Full variable domain (remainder filled in from reference TRBV9 and TRBJ1-4): DSGVTQTPKHLITATGQRVTLRCSPRSGDLSVYWYQQSLDQGLQFLIQYYNGEERAKGNILERFSAQQFPDLHSELNLSSLELGDSALYFCASSGKDKYEKLFFGSGTQLSVL.

In its sample, this clone was seen once. The genes are TRBV5-1 and TRBJ2-6, with 7 bases matching TRBD1. The trim removed 1 base at V and 3 bases at J, leaving 1 base unmatched. CDR3 size: 15 residues. Looked up from germline, CDR1 is SGHRS and CDR2 is YFSETQ. The DNA of the CDR3 is TGCGCCAGCAGCTTGACAGGGGATGGGGCCAACGTCCTGACTTTC. Encoded protein: CASSLTGDGANVLTF.

This clone was counted only a few times. The DNA of the CDR3 is TGTGCCAGCAGTGAAGCGTTGGGGCAAGGCAATCAGCCCCAGCATTTT. The encoded protein is CASSEALGQGNQPQHF. The chain has TRBV2 and TRBJ1-5; possibly TRBD1 for D (5 bases). The CDR3 sequence is 16 residues long. Looked up from germline, CDR1 is SNHLY and CDR2 is FYNNEI. The V end lost 0 bases, the J end lost 2 bases, and 11 bases lay between the germline ends.

This chain joins TRBV5-5 and TRBJ2-2, with TRBD1 identical over 8 bases. V shed 4 bases and J 5 bases; nucleotides not matched to a gene: 13. The CDR3 has 17 residues. The germline gives CDR1 SGHKS, CDR2 YYEKEE (reference sequence). CDR3 region: CASSLGQGFVWTGELFF. As DNA, the CDR3 is TGTGCCAGCAGCCTCGGACAGGGATTTGTCTGGACCGGGGAGCTGTTTTTT.

This clone was observed a few times. Here the CDR3 DNA reads TGCGCCAGCAGCTTACGCGGCGGGGACTCCTACGAGCAGTACTTC. It translates to CASSLRGGDSYEQYF. The chain links TRBV5-1 to TRBJ2-7; weak D call: TRBD2 (6 bases). CDR3 length: 15 amino acids. V was shortened by 2 bases and J by 0 bases, with 12 bases between the two germline ends. Germline assignment: CDR1 SGHRS and CDR2 YFSETQ.

The chain's CDR3 is CASSVWGGTEAFF. The CDR3 DNA is TGTGCCAGCAGTGTTTGGGGAGGCACTGAAGCTTTCTTT. This chain connects TRBV6-4 to TRBJ1-1; D is unclear. The CDR3 has 13 residues. From germline, CDR1 is MRHNA and CDR2 SNTAGT. V gave up 4 bases and J gave up 4 bases, with 10 bases separating them.

The chain links TRBV6-6 to TRBJ2-7; 7 positions match TRBD1. V lost 5 bases and J lost 2; bases outside the gene matches: 9. CDR1 is MNHNY and CDR2 is SVGAGI in the germline V gene (reference sequence). CDR3 length equals 15 residues. The CDR3 spells CASSNTGTDTYEQYF. The CDR3 DNA reads as TGTGCCAGCAGTAATACCGGGACAGACACCTACGAGCAGTACTTC.

This clone was picked up a small number of times. The rearrangement uses TRBV7-9 and TRBJ2-7; 9 bases line up with TRBD1. V dropped 1 base and J dropped 3; count of bases not matched to a gene: 7. Germline CDR1 is SEHNR and CDR2 is FQNEAQ (reference sequence). This CDR3 contains 16 residues. In DNA, the CDR3 is TGTGCCAGCAGCTTAGGATGGACAGGGGAGGGCTACGAGCAGTACTTC. This codes for CASSLGWTGEGYEQYF.

Only one count was recorded for this clone. The chain couples TRBV6-6 to TRBJ2-2; 10 positions agree with TRBD1. In germline, CDR1 is MNHNY, CDR2 SVGAGI (reference sequence). V gave up 5 bases and J gave up 4 bases; unmatched junction bases: 7. This CDR3 has 16 residues. CDR3 sequence reads: CASSRPGQGFTGELFF. The CDR3 DNA follows: TGTGCCAGCAGTCGTCCGGGACAGGGGTTCACCGGGGAGCTGTTTTTT.

This clone appeared a few times. The V call is TRBV19, the J call TRBJ1-1; a weak D match, TRBD1 (6 bases). Germline CDR1 and CDR2: LNHDA and SQIVND (reference sequence). V lost 5 bases, J lost 5 bases, and 15 bases lay in between. The CDR3 is 14 amino acids. CDR3 nucleotide sequence: TGTGCCAGTAGTTTGGGAGGGGGAGAGACTGAAGCTTTCTTT. Translating gives CASSLGGGETEAFF.

The V gene is TRBV6-1, the J gene TRBJ2-7; 8 bases map to TRBD1. The CDR3 runs to 13 residues. V lost 6 bases and J lost 5; bases outside the gene matches: 6. In germline, CDR1 is MNHNS, CDR2 SASEGT. The CDR3 spells CASRAGGLNEQYF. CDR3 DNA sequence: TGTGCCAGCAGGGCAGGGGGCCTCAACGAGCAGTACTTC.

In this sample, this clone turned up a few times. This chain links TRBV2 with TRBJ1-5, with D unclear. The V gene's germline CDR1 is SNHLY and CDR2 FYNNEI. The CDR3 covers 14 residues. V was trimmed by 0 bases and J by 7 bases, leaving 10 bases between them. CDR3 coding DNA: TGTGCCAGCAGTGAAGCCCCCATTACACAGCCCCAGCATTTT. Translated, it gives CASSEAPITQPQHF.

The genes are TRBV27 and TRBJ2-3; D gene ambiguous. From germline, CDR1 is MNHEY and CDR2 SMNVEV (reference sequence). The CDR3 has 14 residues. V shed 2 bases and J shed 7 bases, with 13 bases lying between them. CDR3 bases: TGTGCCAGCAGTTTAGGGCAGCCACCTTATACGCAGTATTTT. Encoded protein: CASSLGQPPYTQYF.

The DNA of the CDR3 is TGCCCTCAGGGCACAAGACAATCAGGTCTATCGAACACCGGGGAGCTGTTTTTT. It codes for CPQGTRQSGLSNTGELFF. The gene calls are TRBV4-3 and TRBJ2-2; a possible D gene is TRBD1 (5 bases). The germline V gene encodes CDR1 LGHNA and CDR2 YSLEER. The CDR3 runs to 18 residues.

The gene calls are TRBV5-1 and TRBJ2-5; 10 positions agree with TRBD1. Germline CDR1 reads SGHRS; CDR2 reads YFSETQ. J gave up 2 bases and V 4 bases, and 5 bases lay outside the gene matches. CDR3 length: 15 amino acids. CDR3 nucleotide sequence: TGCGCCAGCAGCATCGGACAGGGGGGACAAGAGACCCAGTACTTC. Translating it yields CASSIGQGGQETQYF.

This chain uses TRBV25-1 with TRBJ1-1, with D perhaps TRBD1 (6 bases). This CDR3 is built from 16 residues. The V end lost 0 bases, the J end lost 4 bases, and 15 bases lay between the germline ends. Per the germline V gene, CDR1 is MGHDK and CDR2 is SYGVNS. CDR3 nucleotides: TGTGCCAGCAGTGAATACCCAGTTAACAGGGCCACTGAAGCTTTCTTT. This gives the protein CASSEYPVNRATEAFF.

The chain links TRBV5-4 to TRBJ1-4; 9 bases match TRBD1. Germline CDR1 SGHNT, CDR2 YYREEE (reference sequence). The CDR3 is 16 residues long. V lost 4 bases, J lost 7 bases, and 11 bases stayed unmatched. This chain's CDR3 is CASSRGEDRGFEKLFF. The DNA of the CDR3 is TGTGCCAGCAGCAGGGGGGAGGACAGGGGATTTGAAAAACTGTTTTTT.

This clone was counted only a few times. The rearrangement uses TRBV2 and TRBJ2-1; 13 bases match TRBD2. Unmatched junction bases numbered 13, after V lost 6 bases and J lost 8 bases. Looked up from germline, CDR1 is SNHLY and CDR2 is FYNNEI. This CDR3 is built from 17 residues. The CDR3 DNA sequence: TGTGCCAGCAGAAAAACTTCCGGGACTAGCGGGATCTATGAGCAGTTCTTC. Protein: CASRKTSGTSGIYEQFF.

The V call is TRBV5-1, the J call TRBJ1-1; TRBD1 matches at 8 bases. The CDR3 spans 14 residues. Per germline, CDR1 SGHRS and CDR2 YFSETQ. With 5 bases clipped from V and 4 bases from J, the junction kept 7 bases outside the gene matches. CDR3 sequence: CASRQGQGGTEAFF. The CDR3 DNA is TGCGCCAGCAGACAAGGACAGGGTGGCACTGAAGCTTTCTTT.

This clone was counted between two and nine times. The chain employs TRBV27 and TRBJ2-1, with D possibly being TRBD2 (6 bases). Trimming cost V 5 bases and J 2 bases, with 13 bases left between them. This CDR3 is built from 15 residues. CDR1 and CDR2 from the germline V gene are MNHEY and SMNVEV (reference sequence). The DNA of the CDR3 is TGTGCCAGCAGTCCACGAGGGGAGGCCTACAATGAGCAGTTCTTC. Its translation: CASSPRGEAYNEQFF.

The chain combines TRBV4-1 with TRBJ1-5; 11 positions agree with TRBD1. This CDR3 spans 16 amino acids. Germline V lookup: CDR1 MGHRA, CDR2 YSYEKL. Trimming cost V 4 bases and J 0 bases; bases outside gene matches: 2. This CDR3 is CASSRDRGDSNQPQHF. CDR3 DNA sequence: TGCGCCAGCAGCCGGGACAGGGGGGATAGCAATCAGCCCCAGCATTTT.

The rearrangement uses TRBV28 and TRBJ2-6; TRBD1 matches 8 bases. CDR1 MDHEN and CDR2 SYDVKM come from the germline V gene. The CDR3 is made up of 17 amino acids. V trimming: 10 bases; J trimming: 0 bases; junction bases outside the gene matches: 11. CDR3 in DNA: TGTGCCACCTTCCAGGGGGCTTTTTTCTCTGGGGCCAACGTCCTGACTTTC. Amino acid sequence: CATFQGAFFSGANVLTF.

Note on this clone: One end of the junction fails to match germline, which may point to a read error. J is TRBJ2-7 and V is TRBV7-7; 7 bases fit TRBD1. CDR1 is SSHAT and CDR2 is FNYEAQ in the germline V gene (reference sequence). This CDR3 is 15 amino acids long. CDR3: CASSPGTGDTYEQYF. The CDR3 bases are TGTGCTAGCAGTCCCGGCACAGGGGACACCTACGAGCAGTACTTC. The whole variable domain, remainder taken from reference TRBV7-7 and TRBJ2-7, is GAGVSQSPRYKVTKRGQDVTLRCDPISSHATLYWYQQALGQGPEFLTYFNYEAQPDKSGLPSDRFSAERPEGSISTLTIQRTEQRDSAMYRCASSPGTGDTYEQYFGPGTRLTVT.

The J gene is TRBJ2-2, the V gene TRBV29-1; a possible D gene is TRBD2 (6 bases). Germline lookup yields CDR1 SQVTM and CDR2 ANQGSEA. This CDR3 region has 13 residues. Between the trimmed V and J ends, which lost 8 bases and 4 bases, there was a span of 14 bases. The CDR3 DNA sequence: TGCAGCACCACTTGGAGGGCCACCGGGGAGCTGTTTTTT. It specifies CSTTWRATGELFF.